This T cell receptor (beta chain) was identified in a study of PD-L1 blockade in urothelial cancer. Study details: The study recovered a median of about 150,000 T cells per blood sample. Study-wide findings and caveats: Pretreatment TCR clonality in blood under the median foretold superior survival.

As to time point: pretreatment peripheral blood. Patients each gave 1 to 8 samples, pretreatment and on-treatment. Germline CDR1 reads LNHDA; CDR2 reads SQIVND (reference sequence). CDR3 length: 16 residues. V was cut by 1 base and J by 0 bases, with 7 bases left in between. A note on this clone: Antigen: not known.

Spike-ins of synthetic TCR analog templates went into each PCR. Method: immunoSEQ multiplex PCR; TCRdb's copy keeps in-frame clones and lacks some. The data show about 72,000 clones, with about 90% seen just once and 15% held by the top ten. The receptor was derived from a man in his sixties with urothelial cancer. The sequences come from PBMCs, collected around atezolizumab (anti-PD-L1) treatment. The chain uses TRBV19 and TRBJ2-6; TRBD2 is a possible D gene (6 bases). DNA of the CDR3: TGTGCCAGTAGTATAGTCGGGAGCTCTGGGGCCAACGTCCTGACTTTC. Amino acid sequence: CASSIVGSSGANVLTF.